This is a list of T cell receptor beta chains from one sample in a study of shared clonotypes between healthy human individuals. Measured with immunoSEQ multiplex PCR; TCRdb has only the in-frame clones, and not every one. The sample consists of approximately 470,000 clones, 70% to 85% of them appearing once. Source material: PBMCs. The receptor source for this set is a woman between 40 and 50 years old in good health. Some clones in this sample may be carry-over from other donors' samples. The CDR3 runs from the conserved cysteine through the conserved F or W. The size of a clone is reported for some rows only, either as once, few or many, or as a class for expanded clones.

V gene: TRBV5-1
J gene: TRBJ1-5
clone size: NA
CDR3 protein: CASSLGPGSQPQHF

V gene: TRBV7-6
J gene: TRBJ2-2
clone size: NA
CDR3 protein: CASSLGRRANTGELFF

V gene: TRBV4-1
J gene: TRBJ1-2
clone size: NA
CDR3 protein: CASSHTKRINRGSNYGYTF

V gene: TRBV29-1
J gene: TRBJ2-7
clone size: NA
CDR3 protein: CSVGLGGGRFYEQYF

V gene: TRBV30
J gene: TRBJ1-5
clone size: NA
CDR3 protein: CAWSYASAQPQHF

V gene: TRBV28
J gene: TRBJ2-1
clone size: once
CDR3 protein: CASSFGGSSYNEQFF

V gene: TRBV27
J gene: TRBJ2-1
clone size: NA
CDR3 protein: CASSHRGLAAYNEQFF

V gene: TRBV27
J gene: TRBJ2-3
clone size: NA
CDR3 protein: CASRNRVTDTQYF

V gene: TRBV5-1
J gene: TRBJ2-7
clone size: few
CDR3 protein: CASSLLGGYYEQYF

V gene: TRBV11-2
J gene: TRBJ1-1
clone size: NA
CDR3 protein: CASSLGPREAFF

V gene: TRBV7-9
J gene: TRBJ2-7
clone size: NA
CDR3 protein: CASSLEAGGADEQYF

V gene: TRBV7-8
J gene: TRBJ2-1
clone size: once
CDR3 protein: CASSLPAGELSEQFF

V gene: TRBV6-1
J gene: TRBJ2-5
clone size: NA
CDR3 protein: CASSSGAETQYF

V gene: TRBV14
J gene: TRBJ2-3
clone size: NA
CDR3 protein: CASSQLSGYTDTQYF

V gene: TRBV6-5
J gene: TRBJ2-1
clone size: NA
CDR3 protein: CASSPGLAGVYEQFF

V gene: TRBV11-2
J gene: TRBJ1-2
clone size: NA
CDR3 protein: CASSPIGARQGGGYTF

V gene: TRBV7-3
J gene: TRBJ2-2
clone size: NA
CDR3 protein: CASSPNSGLAGNTGELFF

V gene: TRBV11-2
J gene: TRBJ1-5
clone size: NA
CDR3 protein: CASSPEGGPQHF

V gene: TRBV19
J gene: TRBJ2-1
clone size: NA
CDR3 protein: CASSRTSGRIYEQFF

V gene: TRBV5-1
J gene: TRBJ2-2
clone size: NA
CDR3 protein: CASSSQDSTGELFF

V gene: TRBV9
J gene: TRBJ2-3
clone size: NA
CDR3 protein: CASSGGTDTQYF

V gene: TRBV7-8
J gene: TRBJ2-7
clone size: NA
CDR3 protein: CASSPSGSSYEQYF

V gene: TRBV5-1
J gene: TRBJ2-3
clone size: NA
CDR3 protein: CASSPGTSGSYTDTQYF

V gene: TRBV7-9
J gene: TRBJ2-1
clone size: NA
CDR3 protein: CASSQGQGFYNEQFF

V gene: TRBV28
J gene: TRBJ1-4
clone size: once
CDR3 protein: CASSLSGQGHEKLFF

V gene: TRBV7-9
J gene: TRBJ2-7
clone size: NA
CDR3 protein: CASSLETSGPYEQYF

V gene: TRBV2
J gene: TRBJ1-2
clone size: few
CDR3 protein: CASRKDRDVYGYTF

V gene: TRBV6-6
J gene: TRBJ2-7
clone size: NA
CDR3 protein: CASSYRVDSYEQYF

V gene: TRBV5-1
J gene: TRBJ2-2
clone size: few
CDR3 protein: CASSLYSGGASGELFF

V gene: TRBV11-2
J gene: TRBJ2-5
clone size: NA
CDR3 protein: CASSLGASGRSETQYF

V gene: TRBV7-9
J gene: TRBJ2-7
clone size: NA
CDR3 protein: CASSLRDGMIYEQYF

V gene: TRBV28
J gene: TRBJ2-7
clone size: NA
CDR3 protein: CASSLFPQDRDTYEQYF

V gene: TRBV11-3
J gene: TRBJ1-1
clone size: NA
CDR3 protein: CASSRGQGENTEAFF

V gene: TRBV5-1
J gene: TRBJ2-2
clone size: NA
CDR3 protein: CASSLVLGAGELFF